These 29 T cell receptor beta chains share one sample of origin, sequenced in a study of CD8 T cells in Susac syndrome. RNA amounts of roughly 0.5 to 1 ug underwent reverse transcription with random hexamers. MiXCR, run by TCRdb on the immunoSEQ multiplex PCR reads, gives a single entry per CDR3 protein. The table lists around 170,000 distinct CDR3 sequences, around 96% of them singletons. The sequencing sample was made of CD8+ T cells from PBMCs. Source of these receptors: a human donor with multiple sclerosis.

The rearrangement uses TRBV20-1 and TRBJ2-3, with D uncertain. The CDR3 is made up of 15 amino acids. V was shortened by 3 bases and J by 2 bases, with 15 bases between the two germline ends. Germline V gene lookup returns CDR1 DFQATT and CDR2 SNEGSKA (reference sequence). The CDR3 is CSARGYDAVTDTQYF. The CDR3 DNA is TGCAGTGCTAGGGGGTATGACGCCGTCACAGATACGCAGTATTTT.

The chain links TRBV2 to TRBJ2-2; 12 bases agree with TRBD2. Germline assignment: CDR1 SNHLY and CDR2 FYNNEI. The CDR3 consists of 17 residues. The ends lost 6 bases at V and 2 bases at J; junction bases unmatched: 7. The CDR3 loop reads CASRERLAGANTGELFF. In DNA, the CDR3 is TGTGCCAGCAGAGAGAGACTAGCGGGAGCCAACACCGGGGAGCTGTTTTTT.

The CDR3: CATVGQITDTQYF. CDR3 coding DNA: TGTGCCACTGTGGGACAGATCACAGATACGCAGTATTTT. The V gene is TRBV12-3 or TRBV12-4, the J gene TRBJ2-3; TRBD1 aligns across 7 bases. This CDR3 region has 13 residues. The V segment lost 10 bases and the J segment 2 bases; nucleotides outside the gene matches: 6.

The rearrangement joins TRBV20-1 to TRBJ2-7; 7 positions agree with TRBD1. The V gene's germline CDR1 is DFQATT and CDR2 SNEGSKA (reference sequence). J was trimmed by 0 bases and V by 4 bases; bases with no gene match: 9. The CDR3 contains 15 residues. The CDR3 nucleotides read TGCAGTGCTACGGCCGGGACAGAGATCTCCTACGAGCAGTACTTC. It specifies CSATAGTEISYEQYF.

The chain couples TRBV5-1 to TRBJ2-5, with D maybe TRBD1 (6 bases). CDR1 is SGHRS, CDR2 YFSETQ, per germline. Trimming left V 7 bases short and J 2 bases short, with 15 bases between. The CDR3 has 14 amino acids. The CDR3 DNA sequence: TGCGCCAGCGGCTCAGGGACACAACAAGAGACCCAGTACTTC. It yields the protein CASGSGTQQETQYF.

The V and J genes are TRBV12-5 and TRBJ2-6; D may match TRBD1 or TRBD2 (5 bases each). Germline values: CDR1 LGHNT, CDR2 FRNRAP. The CDR3 is 15 amino acids. V was pared by 6 bases and J by 0 bases, with 9 bases between. This CDR3 reads CASGGTDSGANVLTF. CDR3 sequence (DNA): TGTGCTAGTGGAGGGACGGACTCTGGGGCCAACGTCCTGACTTTC.

V gene TRBV29-1 combines with J gene TRBJ2-7; 10 bases match TRBD1. The trim removed 3 bases at V and 4 bases at J, leaving 3 bases unmatched. The germline V gene has CDR1 SQVTM and CDR2 ANQGSEA. CDR3 size: 13 residues. The CDR3 DNA reads as TGCAGCGTTGATTCGGACAGGGGGTACGAGCAGTACTTC. Translating it yields CSVDSDRGYEQYF.

The chain employs TRBV29-1 and TRBJ2-5; 15 bases align to TRBD2. The ends lost 7 bases at V and 2 bases at J; junction bases unmatched: 8. The CDR3 totals 16 residues. The germline V gene encodes CDR1 SQVTM and CDR2 ANQGSEA. The CDR3: CSAGLAGGRGQETQYF. The CDR3 DNA reads TGCAGCGCCGGACTAGCGGGAGGGCGAGGACAAGAGACCCAGTACTTC.

V usage is TRBV9 and J usage is TRBJ1-2; no clear D. CDR1 is SGDLS and CDR2 is YYNGEE in the germline V gene. V shed 0 bases and J shed 6 bases, with 12 bases lying between them. CDR3 length equals 14 residues. The CDR3 DNA is TGTGCCAGCAGCGTAGGTTCCGGGGAAGATGGCTACACCTTC. This sequence encodes CASSVGSGEDGYTF.

This sequence joins TRBV2 and TRBJ1-2; TRBD1 matches 9 bases. Trimming at V came to 5 bases and at J to 6 bases, leaving 13 bases not matched to a gene. The germline CDR1 and CDR2 sequences are SNHLY and FYNNEI. CDR3 length equals 16 residues. The CDR3 reads CASSQILTGGSDGYTF. CDR3 DNA: TGTGCCAGCAGTCAGATCTTGACAGGGGGTTCGGATGGCTACACCTTC.

This chain connects TRBV15 to TRBJ2-5, with TRBD2 matching over 8 bases. The V gene end was trimmed by 3 bases and the J gene end by 5 bases; junction bases not matched to a gene: 11. The length of the CDR3 is 16 residues. Germline V gene data show CDR1 as LNHNV and CDR2 as YYDKDF (reference sequence). CDR3 nucleotides: TGTGCCACCAGCAGGACGGGAGGGCCGCTCTGGGAGACCCAGTACTTC. It specifies CATSRTGGPLWETQYF. The whole variable domain, filled in from reference TRBV15 and TRBJ2-5, reads DAMVIQNPRYQVTQFGKPVTLSCSQTLNHNVMYWYQQKSSQAPKLLFHYYDKDFNNEADTPDNFQSRRPNTSFCFLDIRSPGLGDTAMYLCATSRTGGPLWETQYFGPGTRLLVL.

The chain employs TRBV13 and TRBJ1-1; D gene uncertain. The V and J ends lost 5 bases and 3 bases respectively, with 16 bases between them. CDR3 length equals 15 residues. Germline V gives CDR1 PRHDT, CDR2 FYEKMQ (reference sequence). CDR3 amino acids: CASSARADEDTEAFF. The CDR3 DNA sequence: TGTGCCAGCAGCGCCCGCGCGGACGAAGACACTGAAGCTTTCTTT.

The chain recombines TRBV6-5 with TRBJ1-6; D may be TRBD1 (6 bases). The CDR3 extends over 17 amino acids. V gave up 1 base and J gave up 3 bases, with 13 bases separating them. The germline V gene has CDR1 MNHEY and CDR2 SVGAGI. The CDR3 sequence: CASSYYRWTDYNSPLHF. Written as DNA, the CDR3 is TGTGCCAGCAGTTACTACAGGTGGACAGACTATAATTCACCCCTCCACTTT.

CDR3 sequence (DNA): TGCAGCGTTGGAAGCTACGAGCAGTACTTC. Its translation: CSVGSYEQYF. The chain couples TRBV29-1 to TRBJ2-7; D ambiguous. V was cut by 4 bases and J by 3 bases, with 4 bases left in between. Germline V gives CDR1 SQVTM, CDR2 ANQGSEA. The CDR3 is made up of 10 amino acids.

The rearrangement links TRBV27 to TRBJ2-1; D unclear. This CDR3 is 11 amino acids long. Germline lookup yields CDR1 MNHEY and CDR2 SMNVEV (reference sequence). V was trimmed by 2 bases and J by 10 bases, leaving 6 bases between them. The CDR3 reads CASSLKGEQFF. Written as DNA, the CDR3 is TGTGCCAGCAGTTTAAAGGGAGAGCAGTTCTTC.

The V call is TRBV4-1, the J call TRBJ2-4; 7 bases align to TRBD1. The J segment lost 0 bases and the V segment lost 0 bases, leaving 14 bases of the junction unmatched. CDR3 length: 20 residues. Germline CDR1 reads MGHRA; CDR2 reads YSYEKL. The CDR3 here is CASSQEFRDSNPLAKNIQYF. The CDR3, as DNA: TGCGCCAGCAGCCAAGAATTTAGGGACAGCAATCCTCTAGCCAAAAACATTCAGTACTTC.

This clonotype was found a few times. This chain links TRBV12-5 with TRBJ2-3, with no clear D. From germline, CDR1 is LGHNT and CDR2 FRNRAP. This CDR3 is 11 amino acids long. The ends were cut back, 6 bases at V and 2 bases at J, with 3 bases in the middle. CDR3 bases: TGTGCTAGTGGAGTCACAGATACGCAGTATTTT. Translated, it gives CASGVTDTQYF.

CDR3 DNA: TGCAGCGTTGGGGGACTAGCGGGGCACAATGAGCAGTTCTTC. Amino acid sequence: CSVGGLAGHNEQFF. The chain couples TRBV29-1 to TRBJ2-1; TRBD2 matches at 13 bases. This CDR3 comprises 14 residues. From germline, CDR1 is SQVTM and CDR2 ANQGSEA. V dropped 4 bases and J dropped 5; count of bases not matched to a gene: 2.

The chain is built from TRBV2 and TRBJ2-7; 7 bases are shared with TRBD1. V was pared by 4 bases and J by 6 bases, with 3 bases of the junction left unmatched. The CDR3 totals 12 residues. CDR1 is SNHLY and CDR2 is FYNNEI in the germline V gene. The CDR3 region has the DNA TGTGCCAGCAGTGTCTACAGGGGCGAGCAGTACTTC. It specifies CASSVYRGEQYF.

The chain uses TRBV27 and TRBJ2-5; D is unresolved. Trimming removed 2 bases from V and 1 base from J, with 14 bases in between. Germline values: CDR1 MNHEY, CDR2 SMNVEV (reference sequence). This CDR3 is 16 amino acids long. CDR3 DNA: TGTGCCAGCAGTTTAGGTTCTAGTGGGGTCCAAGAGACCCAGTACTTC. Protein: CASSLGSSGVQETQYF.

The chain combines TRBV30 with TRBJ1-1; D not resolved. The V end was cut by 3 bases, the J end by 1 base, with 9 bases between. The CDR3 length is 13 residues. Germline V gene sequence: CDR1 GTSNPN, CDR2 SVGIG (reference sequence). The CDR3 coding sequence is TGTGCCTGGAGACACACGGGGAACACTGAAGCTTTCTTT. Amino acids: CAWRHTGNTEAFF.

The chain combines TRBV14 with TRBJ1-1; no definite D call. Trimming took 3 bases from V and 3 from J, leaving 17 bases between them. This CDR3 is 16 amino acids long. The germline CDR1 and CDR2 sequences are SGHDN and FVKESK. CDR3 coding DNA: TGTGCCAGCAGCCACACATCTACCGGGAGATACACTGAAGCTTTCTTT. It codes for CASSHTSTGRYTEAFF.

The rearrangement uses TRBV7-6 and TRBJ2-1; 11 bases fit TRBD2. After removal of 3 bases from V and 4 bases from J, the junction contained 5 bases not matched to a gene. CDR3 length equals 16 residues. Germline CDR1 is SGHVS and CDR2 is FNYEAQ. CDR3 nucleotides: TGTGCCAGCAGCTTCCTACTAGCGGGGGCTTACAATGAGCAGTTCTTC. Its translation is CASSFLLAGAYNEQFF.

This chain links TRBV28 with TRBJ2-1; D gene ambiguous. The CDR3 length is 16 residues. With 7 bases removed from V and 6 bases from J, the gap between germline ends came to 22 bases. Germline CDR1 reads MDHEN; CDR2 reads SYDVKM. The CDR3: CASTLSGSGVINEQFF. The CDR3 DNA reads TGTGCCAGCACCCTGTCAGGCTCCGGAGTAATCAATGAGCAGTTCTTC.

The rearrangement links TRBV20-1 to TRBJ2-3, with 7 bases matching TRBD2. CDR1 is DFQATT and CDR2 is SNEGSKA in the germline V gene (reference sequence). The CDR3 sequence is 13 residues long. V gave up 7 bases and J gave up 4 bases; unmatched junction bases: 8. The CDR3 protein is CSGGGSPSDTQYF. DNA of the CDR3: TGCAGTGGGGGCGGGAGTCCGTCAGATACGCAGTATTTT.

V usage is TRBV20-1 and J usage is TRBJ1-1; D gene ambiguous. Germline CDR1 and CDR2: DFQATT and SNEGSKA (reference sequence). V lost 2 bases to trimming and J lost 3 bases, with 13 bases between them. This CDR3 spans 14 amino acids. The DNA of the CDR3 is TGCAGTGCTAGACTCTCCTGGTGGGACACTGAAGCTTTCTTT. Translating gives CSARLSWWDTEAFF.

The V call is TRBV27, the J call TRBJ2-2; maybe TRBD1 (6 bases). The CDR3 contains 14 residues. Deletions cut 8 bases from V and 0 bases from J, with 10 bases between. Germline CDR1 is MNHEY and CDR2 is SMNVEV (reference sequence). The CDR3 DNA is TGTGCCAGCGCTGAGGGGGCGAACACCGGGGAGCTGTTTTTT. It yields the protein CASAEGANTGELFF.

The J gene is TRBJ2-7, the V gene TRBV15; 7 bases fit TRBD1. CDR1 and CDR2 (germline): LNHNV, YYDKDF (reference sequence). Trimming took 1 base from V and 2 from J; bases not matched to a gene: 5. This CDR3 is built from 15 residues. The DNA for the CDR3 is TGTGCCACCAGCAGAGGGAACAGGGGTACCTACGAGCAGTACTTC. Translated: CATSRGNRGTYEQYF.

This rearrangement joins TRBV5-6 to TRBJ1-6, with a tentative D call TRBD1 (5 bases). Germline V CDR1 and CDR2: SGHDT, YYEEEE. Trimming took 0 bases from V and 5 from J, leaving 9 bases between them. The CDR3 is 15 residues long. The CDR3 nucleotides are TGTGCCAGCAGCTTGGTGCAGGGTGATAATTCACCCCTCCACTTT. This encodes CASSLVQGDNSPLHF.